A selection of T cell receptor beta chains follows, all from one sample in a study of T cell changes during pregnancy in multiple sclerosis. Profiling relied on immunoSEQ multiplex PCR, and the TCRdb table lists in-frame clones only, not all of them. The sample carries roughly 41,000 clones, about 95% recorded once. Sequencing was performed on peripheral blood, taken in the third trimester of pregnancy. These receptor sequences come from a female donor with multiple sclerosis, enrolled in a pregnancy study. The CDR3 runs from the conserved cysteine through the conserved F or W. The D gene is left open where the match is weak. The listing skips clone size in some rows; elsewhere it reads once, few, many or a size class.

18 - TRBJ2-5 TRBV7-8 TRBD2 TGTGCCAGCAGCTCAACCATTCAGGGACTAGCGGGAGGAGAGACCCAGTACTTC CASSSTIQGLAGGETQYF
16 - TRBJ2-1 TRBV5-5 TRBD2 TGTGCCAGCAGCTTGGCCGGGACTAGCGGCAACAATGAGCAGTTCTTC CASSLAGTSGNNEQFF
11 - TRBJ1-2 TRBV20-1 TRBD1 TGCAGTGCTAGGACAGGGGATGGCTACACCTTC CSARTGDGYTF
16 - TRBJ2-7 TRBV5-8 - TGTGCCAGCAGCTTGGTCGGCCGGGACAAGGTAGACGAGCAGTACTTC CASSLVGRDKVDEQYF
11 - TRBJ2-1 TRBV18 - TGTGCCAGCTCTCACAGTAATGAGCAGTTCTTC CASSHSNEQFF
15 - TRBJ1-1 TRBV30 TRBD1 TGTGCCTGGAGTATCCAGACAGGGCTGAAAGCTGAAGCTTTCTTT CAWSIQTGLKAEAFF
19 - TRBJ2-5 TRBV28 TRBD2 TGTGCCAGCAGTTTAGAATTCGGTCCTCTGAGCGGGAGTGGAGAGACCCAGTACTTC CASSLEFGPLSGSGETQYF
14 - TRBJ2-4 TRBV11-2 - TGTGCCAGCAGCTCGGGACTGACCAAAAACATTCAGTACTTC CASSSGLTKNIQYF
16 once TRBJ2-2 TRBV5-1 - TGCGCCAGCAGCCTAGGACTCACGAGGACCCCCGGGGAGCTGTTTTTT CASSLGLTRTPGELFF
13 - TRBJ2-7 TRBV6-1 - TGTGCCAGCAGTGCCTCGACAGATTACGAGCAGTACTTC CASSASTDYEQYF
11 once TRBJ1-2 TRBV30 - TGTGCCTGGAGTAAGGGAGTTGGCTACACCTTC CAWSKGVGYTF
15 once TRBJ1-5 TRBV28 - TGTGCCAGCAGTTTATTGGGGGGGCGCGGGCAGCCCCAGCATTTT CASSLLGGRGQPQHF
14 - TRBJ1-3 TRBV7-3 - TGTGCCGGTCGAGAACAGGGTACTGGAAACACCATATATTTT CAGREQGTGNTIYF
14 - TRBJ2-1 TRBV19 - TGTGCCAGTAGTGTCCGGGGTTCGTACAATGAGCAGTTCTTC CASSVRGSYNEQFF
16 - TRBJ1-2 TRBV5-5 - TGTGCCAGCAGCTTGTCGTCAGGGATGTACGACTATGGCTACACCTTC CASSLSSGMYDYGYTF
13 once TRBJ2-1 TRBV2 - TGTGCCAGCAGCCACGGACAGAACAATGAGCAGTTCTTC CASSHGQNNEQFF
17 - TRBJ2-2 TRBV30 TRBD2 TGTGCCTGGAGTACACTAGCGGGATTCGCGAACACCGGGGAGCTGTTTTTT CAWSTLAGFANTGELFF
14 - TRBJ2-5 TRBV9 - TGTGCCAGCAGCCGGGTAGAGTTTCAAGAGACCCAGTACTTC CASSRVEFQETQYF
18 - TRBJ1-1 TRBV5-1 TRBD1 TGCGCCAGCAGCTTGCGGCCAGGGGGAATAAAGATGAACACTGAAGCTTTCTTT CASSLRPGGIKMNTEAFF
14 - TRBJ1-1 TRBV27 - TGTGCCAGCAGTTTATCTCGGGGGAACACTGAGGCTTTCTTT CASSLSRGNTEAFF